This T cell receptor (beta chain) was recovered during a study of control samples from healthy donors and cancer patients. Method: immunoSEQ multiplex PCR; TCRdb's copy keeps in-frame clones and lacks some. Among some 130,000 clones listed, roughly 91% were seen once. The CDR3 runs 15 residues. From germline, CDR1 is GTSNPN and CDR2 SVGIG (reference sequence). Trimming left V 0 bases short and J 5 bases short, with 13 bases between. This receptor was obtained from a man aged 50 to 60 with head and neck cancer. The sample comprised PBMCs. The chain couples TRBV30 to TRBJ2-2; TRBD1 might be the D (5 bases). In DNA, the CDR3 is TGTGCCTGGAGTGTTACCAGGGCTGGGACCGGGGAGCTGTTTTTT. Protein: CAWSVTRAGTGELFF.